This TCR beta chain was sequenced during a study of cytomegalovirus exposure and HLA in healthy donors. Study-wide points: Most of the TCR beta V segments (in an earlier analysis) were productive either about 87% or about 30% of the time.

There are a few counts of this clone. What it recognizes is unknown. This sample also contains other DNA sequences that code for the same CDR3. Germline CDR1 reads GTSNPN; CDR2 reads SVGIG (reference sequence). The CDR3 has 14 residues. The V end lost 2 bases, the J end lost 6 bases, and 14 bases lay between the germline ends. Primers: 60 Vbeta forward and 13 Jbeta reverse. Repertoires were generated with immunoSEQ multiplex PCR, while TCRdb's copy carries only in-frame clones and drops some. The sample carries roughly 180,000 clones, around 70% recorded once. Input material: PBMCs. The sequence derives from a male donor in good health and CMV-seronegative. The chain joins TRBV30 to TRBJ1-5, with D tentatively TRBD1 (5 bases). This chain's CDR3 is CAWSTGRESQPQHF. The CDR3 nucleotides are TGTGCCTGGAGTACGGGACGGGAGAGTCAGCCCCAGCATTTT.